This T cell receptor (beta chain) was obtained from a study of cytomegalovirus exposure and HLA in healthy donors. Overall study findings and caveats: Within a later analysis, the majority of CMV-associated TCR beta chains appeared HLA-restricted.

V dropped 0 bases and J dropped 4 bases, with 11 bases sitting between them. Looked up from germline, CDR1 is LGHNA and CDR2 is YNFKEQ. The CDR3 spans 15 residues. In the PCR, 60 Vbeta and 13 Jbeta primers were used. Measured with immunoSEQ multiplex PCR; TCRdb has only the in-frame clones, and not every one. This repertoire comprises 140,000 to 150,000 clones; its ten largest clones make up approximately 0.88%. Of note for this clone: The antigen is not known.

The genes are TRBV4-2 and TRBJ2-3; D possibly corresponds to TRBD2 (5 bases). The clonotype was recovered from a male donor in good health and CMV-seronegative. The sequenced sample consisted of PBMCs. The CDR3 region has the DNA TGTGCCAGCAGCCAAGAACCACTCGGGGCAGATACGCAGTATTTT. It translates to CASSQEPLGADTQYF.